This T cell receptor beta chain originates from a study of a mutant IDH1 vaccine in newly diagnosed glioma. Turning to this clone: The antigen is not known.

The protocol was immunoSEQ multiplex PCR, while the TCRdb copy is restricted to in-frame clones and leaves out a portion. The repertoire holds tens of thousands of clones, around 82% seen once, with 3.1% in the top ten. Germline V gives CDR1 LNHDA, CDR2 SQIVND (reference sequence). The V end was cut by 1 base, the J end by 7 bases, with 8 bases between. CDR3 length: 13 amino acids. Specified time point: week 5, during vaccination. Topical imiquimod accompanied each vaccine dose, which consisted of 300 ug of mutant IDH1 20-mer peptide. The starting material was PBMCs, obtained from a glioma patient whose treatment included an IDH1 peptide vaccine. The chain links TRBV19 to TRBJ1-5; no firm D call. The receptor was isolated from a young woman with glioma. Some clones in this sample may be carry-over from other donors' samples. CDR3 amino acids: CASSIAGWQPQHF. The CDR3 region has the DNA TGTGCCAGTAGTATAGCCGGGTGGCAGCCCCAGCATTTT. Complete variable domain (other parts from reference TRBV19 and TRBJ1-5): DGGITQSPKYLFRKEGQNVTLSCEQNLNHDAMYWYRQDPGQGLRLIYYSQIVNDFQKGDIAEGYSVSREKKESFPLTVTSAQKNPTAFYLCASSIAGWQPQHFGDGTRLSIL.